These 9 T cell receptor beta chains were sequenced from one sample in a study of Tregs in tolerant kidney transplant recipients (dated by TCRdb to between 2019 and 2020). Their target antigens are unknown. To prepare the library, the immunoSEQ multiplex PCR assay was applied. Entries here come from immuneACCESS through TCRdb and include only in-frame sequences with V and J called. Some clones fail to appear in such tables; in the studies checked, an unresolved V gene covers under half of the shortfall, and the cause of the remainder is unknown. Across this sample there are around 11,000 clones, with about 90% seen only once. Jointly, the top ten make up more than 5.5% of the sample. The time point label, read with the paper, signifies: blood sample drawn before combined kidney and bone marrow transplant. The source material was Tregs from blood cultured with allogeneic cells, sampled before the transplant. The receptors here all came from a human patient who received a combined kidney and bone marrow transplant.

This clone was seen only once. The chain links TRBV11-2 to TRBJ1-2; no clear D. V was pared by 5 bases and J by 0 bases, with 13 bases between. This CDR3 comprises 15 residues. Per the germline V gene, CDR1 is SGHAT and CDR2 is FQNNGV. DNA of the CDR3: TGTGCCAGCAGCCCCGCGGTCGGAGCTAACTATGGCTACACCTTC. Protein sequence: CASSPAVGANYGYTF.

The genes are TRBV6-1 and TRBJ2-3, with 10 nucleotides matching TRBD1. The V gene end was trimmed by 10 bases and the J gene end by 4 bases; junction bases not matched to a gene: 11. The CDR3 runs to 15 residues. Germline V gene lookup returns CDR1 MNHNS and CDR2 SASEGT. CDR3 DNA: TGTGCCACCCCTATCGGACAGGGGGTCCCAGATACGCAGTATTTT. Its translation: CATPIGQGVPDTQYF.

The chain combines TRBV5-7 with TRBJ2-2; 7 nucleotides agree with TRBD1. TRBV5-7 is an ORF for which the function is uncertain. V trimming: 2 bases; J trimming: 0 bases; junction bases outside the gene matches: 4. The CDR3 is 16 amino acids. CDR3 sequence reads: CASSFTTGSNTGELFF. The CDR3 nucleotides read TGTGCCAGCAGCTTCACGACAGGGTCGAACACCGGGGAGCTGTTTTTT.

The gene calls are TRBV5-4 and TRBJ1-3; weak D call: TRBD1 (5 bases). CDR1 SGHNT and CDR2 YYREEE come from the germline V gene (reference sequence). CDR3 length equals 16 residues. V was pared by 4 bases and J by 2 bases, with 16 bases between. The CDR3 nucleotides are TGTGCCAGCAGCACATGGGCCGGGACGGCTGGAAACACCATATATTTT. Protein: CASSTWAGTAGNTIYF. Together with reference TRBV5-4 and TRBJ1-3, the CDR3 gives the full variable domain: ETGVTQSPTHLIKTRGQQVTLRCSSQSGHNTVSWYQQALGQGPQFIFQYYREEENGRGNFPPRFSGLQFPNYSSELNVNALELDDSALYLCASSTWAGTAGNTIYFGEGSWLTVV.

CDR3 nucleotide sequence: TGTGCCAGCAGCCCGGGGGTGGGAATCGAGGCGATTAACTATGGCTACACCTTC. This encodes CASSPGVGIEAINYGYTF. V gene TRBV7-9 combines with J gene TRBJ1-2; tentative D call: TRBD1 (5 bases). CDR1 is SEHNR, CDR2 FQNEAQ, per germline (reference sequence). V lost 5 bases to trimming and J lost 1 base, with 23 bases between them. The CDR3 is 18 amino acids.

The chain uses TRBV5-1 and TRBJ2-5; 7 bases are a match to TRBD2. The J call may be incorrect, as the DNA end agrees better with TRBJ2-7. The CDR3 loop spans 16 amino acids. Germline CDR1 and CDR2: SGHRS and YFSETQ. The CDR3 is CASSWIGASGLYEQYF. CDR3 nucleotide sequence: TGCGCCAGCTCCTGGATCGGGGCTAGCGGACTCTACGAGCAGTACTTC.

The chain uses TRBV7-7 and TRBJ2-6; D unresolved. The V gene lost 5 bases and the J gene lost 0 bases, with 5 bases spanning the gap. Germline V gives CDR1 SSHAT, CDR2 FNYEAQ (reference sequence). This CDR3 spans 14 amino acids. As DNA, the CDR3 is TGTGCCAGCAGCCCCAGCTCTGGGGCCAACGTCCTGACTTTC. Its translation is CASSPSSGANVLTF.

This clone was detected once. The chain employs TRBV7-9 and TRBJ2-5; unclear D gene. V was clipped by 0 bases and J by 0 bases, with 5 bases between them. Germline lookup yields CDR1 SEHNR and CDR2 FQNEAQ (reference sequence). There are 14 residues in the CDR3. CDR3 protein: CASSLAWYQETQYF. DNA for the CDR3: TGTGCCAGCAGCTTAGCGTGGTACCAAGAGACCCAGTACTTC.

This clone is large (0.1 to 1%). This chain uses TRBV2 with TRBJ1-5; no firm D call. This CDR3 has 14 amino acids. Germline assignment: CDR1 SNHLY and CDR2 FYNNEI. V lost 4 bases, J lost 5 bases, and 12 bases lay in between. The CDR3 sequence: CASSGSTSYQPQHF. The CDR3 region has the DNA TGTGCCAGCAGTGGGTCGACCTCATATCAGCCCCAGCATTTT.